The 30 T cell receptor beta chains in this list originate from one sample, sequenced in a study of beta chain features in type 1 diabetes. Study-level points and caveats: Moderate yet significant TCRB CDR3 shortening was seen in Type 1 diabetes patients in all four CD4+ subsets.

The sequenced template was cDNA made from the entire isolated RNA. Repertoires were generated with immunoSEQ multiplex PCR, while TCRdb's copy carries only in-frame clones and drops some. The sample carries hundreds of thousands of clones, around 15% recorded once. These TCRs are of unknown antigen specificity. Specimen: naive CD4+ T cells from blood. The receptors shown here come from a man between 18 and 35 years old with type 1 diabetes.

The V call is TRBV4-3, the J call TRBJ1-5; no clear D. V lost 1 base and J lost 9, with 13 bases in between. This CDR3 is built from 14 residues. Germline V gene lookup returns CDR1 LGHNA and CDR2 YSLEER. In DNA, the CDR3 is TGCGCCAGCAGCCAAGTAAAAGACCGGGGGCCCCAGCATTTT. Translated, it gives CASSQVKDRGPQHF.

V is TRBV9 and J is TRBJ1-3, with TRBD1 identical over 12 bases. The CDR3 totals 15 residues. V was clipped by 6 bases and J by 2 bases; unmatched bases: 3. The germline V gene has CDR1 SGDLS and CDR2 YYNGEE. The CDR3 is CASTGQGAAGNTIYF. CDR3 DNA: TGTGCCAGCACGGGACAGGGGGCTGCTGGAAACACCATATATTTT.

This clone was seen a handful of times. V and J are TRBV28 and TRBJ2-7; no reliable D call. Trimming took off 5 bases at V and 1 base at J, with 12 bases between the two ends. The CDR3 runs to 14 residues. In germline, CDR1 is MDHEN, CDR2 SYDVKM. CDR3 in DNA: TGTGCCAGCAGTGGACCCAACCGGTCCTACGAGCAGTACTTC. It translates to CASSGPNRSYEQYF.

V usage is TRBV15 and J usage is TRBJ1-3; D gene uncertain. Germline V gives CDR1 LNHNV, CDR2 YYDKDF (reference sequence). The V end lost 3 bases, the J end lost 0 bases, and 12 bases lay between the germline ends. The CDR3 covers 16 residues. The chain's CDR3 is CATSRGGRSSGNTIYF. For the CDR3, the DNA is TGTGCCACCAGCAGGGGAGGCAGGAGCTCTGGAAACACCATATATTTT.

This chain uses TRBV15 with TRBJ2-7; D perhaps matches TRBD2 (5 bases). CDR3 length: 18 amino acids. V lost 0 bases to trimming and J lost 3 bases, with 21 bases between them. Germline CDR1 is LNHNV and CDR2 is YYDKDF (reference sequence). The CDR3 DNA is TGTGCCACCAGCAGAGACCGAAACGCCCCGAGGGTGGGCTACGAGCAGTACTTC. It yields the protein CATSRDRNAPRVGYEQYF. Full variable domain (missing parts from reference TRBV15 and TRBJ2-7): DAMVIQNPRYQVTQFGKPVTLSCSQTLNHNVMYWYQQKSSQAPKLLFHYYDKDFNNEADTPDNFQSRRPNTSFCFLDIRSPGLGDTAMYLCATSRDRNAPRVGYEQYFGPGTRLTVT.

This rearrangement joins TRBV19 to TRBJ2-1; D may be TRBD1 or TRBD2 (5 bases each). The CDR3 contains 16 residues. V lost 3 bases and J lost 1, with 13 bases in between. Germline loops: CDR1 LNHDA, CDR2 SQIVND (reference sequence). CDR3 region: CASSIRVGRSYNEQFF. The CDR3 bases are TGTGCCAGTAGTATCAGAGTGGGACGGTCCTACAATGAGCAGTTCTTC.

The rearrangement joins TRBV28 to TRBJ1-2, with 9 bases matching TRBD1. Germline values: CDR1 MDHEN, CDR2 SYDVKM. V trimming: 2 bases; J trimming: 4 bases; junction bases outside the gene matches: 5. This CDR3 region has 15 residues. CDR3 in DNA: TGTGCCAGCAGTTTAGGGGACAGGGTCTTCTATGGCTACACCTTC. Protein sequence: CASSLGDRVFYGYTF.

This chain connects TRBV5-4 to TRBJ2-1; 9 bases align to TRBD1. This CDR3 spans 15 amino acids. After removal of 1 base from V and 3 bases from J, the junction contained 2 bases not matched to a gene. Germline-derived CDR1 and CDR2 are SGHNT and YYREEE (reference sequence). The CDR3 spells CASSLWGQGYNEQFF. The CDR3, as DNA: TGTGCCAGCAGCTTGTGGGGACAGGGCTACAATGAGCAGTTCTTC.

A few counts support this clone. This chain joins TRBV30 and TRBJ1-2; TRBD1 is a possible D gene (5 bases). Trimming shortened V by 5 bases and J by 3 bases, and 16 bases separated the two germline ends. In germline, CDR1 is GTSNPN, CDR2 SVGIG (reference sequence). CDR3 length equals 14 residues. The DNA for the CDR3 is TGTGCCTGGGGACGTACCTGGGGGGACTATGGCTACACCTTC. This sequence encodes CAWGRTWGDYGYTF.

The chain links TRBV30 to TRBJ1-2; no clear D. Germline CDR1 is GTSNPN and CDR2 is SVGIG (reference sequence). Between the trimmed V and J ends, which lost 2 bases and 4 bases, there was a span of 5 bases. The length of the CDR3 is 11 residues. DNA of the CDR3: TGTGCCTGGAGTCTCGTCTATGGCTACACCTTC. Translating gives CAWSLVYGYTF. Full variable domain (rest looked up from reference TRBV30 and TRBJ1-2): SQTIHQWPATLVQPVGSPLSLECTVEGTSNPNLYWYRQAAGRGLQLLFYSVGIGQISSEVPQNLSASRPQDRQFILSSKKLLLSDSGFYLCAWSLVYGYTFGSGTRLTVV.

J is TRBJ2-3 and V is TRBV5-1; TRBD2 matches at 8 bases. Per the germline V gene, CDR1 is SGHRS and CDR2 is YFSETQ. This CDR3 is built from 16 residues. Losses at the gene ends were 4 bases for V and 6 bases for J; bases not matched to a gene: 13. CDR3 DNA: TGCGCCAGCAGCCCCCGATGGACTAGCCCCGGGGATACGCAGTATTTT. Protein: CASSPRWTSPGDTQYF.

The chain links TRBV7-9 to TRBJ1-5; D gene ambiguous. The germline V gene encodes CDR1 SEHNR and CDR2 FQNEAQ (reference sequence). The CDR3 is made up of 12 amino acids. Between the trimmed V and J ends, which lost 9 bases and 4 bases, there was a span of 10 bases. The CDR3 protein is CASSRTNQPQHF. The CDR3 nucleotides are TGTGCCAGTAGTAGGACTAATCAGCCCCAGCATTTT.

This clone was counted only a few times. The V gene is TRBV2, the J gene TRBJ2-2; D uncertain. Looked up from germline, CDR1 is SNHLY and CDR2 is FYNNEI. This CDR3 has 13 residues. The V end lost 6 bases, the J end lost 3 bases, and 8 bases lay between the germline ends. The CDR3 DNA follows: TGTGCCAGCAGCCTGGATTACACCGGGGAGCTGTTTTTT. Translation: CASSLDYTGELFF.

This rearrangement joins TRBV15 to TRBJ2-1, with 12 bases matching TRBD2. After removal of 1 base from V and 4 bases from J, the junction contained 8 bases not matched to a gene. The CDR3 covers 18 residues. The germline gives CDR1 LNHNV, CDR2 YYDKDF (reference sequence). Here the CDR3 reads CATSRVITGTSGYNEQFF. CDR3 DNA sequence: TGTGCCACCAGCAGAGTCATTACCGGGACTAGCGGGTACAATGAGCAGTTCTTC.

The rearrangement uses TRBV7-2 and TRBJ2-3; TRBD2 is a possible D gene (5 bases). Trimming cost V 2 bases and J 2 bases, with 11 bases left between them. Germline CDR1 is SGHTA and CDR2 is FQGNSA. CDR3 length equals 15 residues. CDR3 sequence (DNA): TGTGCCAGCAGCTTAAGACTAACGTTCACAGATACGCAGTATTTT. Translation gives CASSLRLTFTDTQYF.

This clone appeared a few times. Other DNA sequences in this specimen translate into the identical CDR3. J is TRBJ2-5 and V is TRBV7-2; a weak D match, TRBD2 (5 bases). From germline, CDR1 is SGHTA and CDR2 FQGNSA. V gave up 2 bases and J gave up 4 bases, with 5 bases separating them. This CDR3 comprises 12 residues. CDR3 nucleotide sequence: TGTGCCAGCAGCTTAAGCGGAGAGACCCAGTACTTC. It specifies CASSLSGETQYF.

CDR3 in DNA: TGCAGCGTGCAGGGGGCGCGGGAGCAGTACTTC. It is translated as CSVQGAREQYF. The rearrangement joins TRBV29-1 to TRBJ2-7; 8 bases fit TRBD1. Germline V gives CDR1 SQVTM, CDR2 ANQGSEA. Germline trimming cut 6 bases from V and 7 bases from J; bases unmatched to any gene: 5. The CDR3 is made up of 11 amino acids.

The rearrangement joins TRBV2 to TRBJ1-2; D ambiguous. There are 13 residues in the CDR3. In germline, CDR1 is SNHLY, CDR2 FYNNEI. V lost 3 bases, J lost 6 bases, and 11 bases lay in between. The CDR3 loop reads CASSDRRLDGYTF. The CDR3 DNA reads TGTGCCAGCAGTGACAGACGCTTAGATGGCTACACCTTC.

The CDR3 nucleotides read TGTGCCAGCAGCCAAACGGGGGGGATTAAAGAGACCCAGTACTTC. Translating gives CASSQTGGIKETQYF. The V gene is TRBV4-2, the J gene TRBJ2-5; TRBD2 aligns across 8 bases. The V gene's germline CDR1 is LGHNA and CDR2 YNFKEQ. This CDR3 is built from 15 residues. Trimming at V came to 2 bases and at J to 3 bases, leaving 5 bases not matched to a gene.

This clone was counted between two and nine times. This chain links TRBV5-1 with TRBJ2-1; TRBD2 agrees at 9 bases. CDR1 is SGHRS, CDR2 YFSETQ, per germline. V lost 5 bases, J lost 3 bases, and 6 bases stayed unmatched. This CDR3 comprises 15 residues. The CDR3: CASRPAGGRYNEQFF. Written as DNA, the CDR3 is TGCGCCAGCAGACCAGCGGGAGGTCGCTACAATGAGCAGTTCTTC.

This clone was counted a few times. The J gene is TRBJ2-1, the V gene TRBV2; no reliable D call. V was trimmed by 4 bases and J by 9 bases, leaving 13 bases between them. The CDR3 spans 13 residues. Germline V gene sequence: CDR1 SNHLY, CDR2 FYNNEI. The CDR3 nucleotides are TGTGCCAGCAGTGCGTCGGAGCGTGGTGAGCAGTTCTTC. It is translated as CASSASERGEQFF. Full variable domain (outside the CDR3, taken from reference TRBV2 and TRBJ2-1): EPEVTQTPSHQVTQMGQEVILRCVPISNHLYFYWYRQILGQKVEFLVSFYNNEISEKSEIFDDQFSVERPDGSNFTLKIRSTKLEDSAMYFCASSASERGEQFFGPGTRLTVL.

This clone was observed a handful of times. The sample has other DNA sequences that encode this CDR3 too. The chain carries TRBV29-1 and TRBJ1-3; possible D gene TRBD1, 6 bases. Germline CDR1 is SQVTM and CDR2 is ANQGSEA. The germline V and J ends were trimmed by 6 bases and 0 bases, with 12 bases remaining between them. This CDR3 is built from 14 residues. CDR3 loop: CSVLTGSSGNTIYF. The CDR3 nucleotides are TGCAGCGTACTAACAGGGTCCTCTGGAAACACCATATATTTT.

This rearrangement joins TRBV7-9 to TRBJ2-7; 10 positions match TRBD2. CDR1 and CDR2 (germline): SEHNR, FQNEAQ (reference sequence). This CDR3 has 16 amino acids. Trimming cost V 4 bases and J 5 bases; bases outside gene matches: 11. The CDR3 DNA sequence: TGTGCCAGCAGCTCCCGACTAGCGGGCACACGGAACGAGCAGTACTTC. Translating it yields CASSSRLAGTRNEQYF.

The rearrangement uses TRBV19 and TRBJ2-7, with D tentatively TRBD1 (5 bases). Trimming shortened V by 10 bases and J by 2 bases, and 18 bases separated the two germline ends. CDR3 size: 14 residues. Germline CDR1 reads LNHDA; CDR2 reads SQIVND (reference sequence). The CDR3 DNA reads as TGTGCCACTAGGCGCAGGGAAAGGACCTACGAGCAGTACTTC. Protein: CATRRRERTYEQYF.

This clone has more than one count but fewer than ten. This chain joins TRBV15 and TRBJ1-3, with a possible D match to TRBD1 (5 bases). The ends were cut back, 5 bases at V and 0 bases at J, with 8 bases in the middle. The germline gives CDR1 LNHNV, CDR2 YYDKDF (reference sequence). The CDR3 loop spans 14 amino acids. CDR3 sequence (DNA): TGTGCCACCAGCGAGGGGATCTCTGGAAACACCATATATTTT. Amino acids: CATSEGISGNTIYF.

The CDR3 region is CASSPLNTQYF. The CDR3 DNA is TGTGCCAGCAGCCCTCTCAATACGCAGTATTTT. This chain connects TRBV28 to TRBJ2-3; D is ambiguous. CDR3 length: 11 amino acids. Trimming took 6 bases from V and 7 from J, leaving 8 bases between them. The V gene's germline CDR1 is MDHEN and CDR2 SYDVKM.

This clone was detected only a few times. V and J are TRBV27 and TRBJ1-1; D might be TRBD1 (5 bases). The CDR3 covers 14 residues. Germline V lookup: CDR1 MNHEY, CDR2 SMNVEV (reference sequence). The V gene lost 5 bases and the J gene lost 5 bases, with 15 bases spanning the gap. The CDR3 DNA is TGTGCCAGCAGTCCGCCGGGGGACGTGACTGAAGCTTTCTTT. This codes for CASSPPGDVTEAFF.

The rearrangement uses TRBV14 and TRBJ1-6; D is undetermined. V lost 5 bases and J lost 0, with 8 bases in between. Germline assignment: CDR1 SGHDN and CDR2 FVKESK. The CDR3 loop spans 15 amino acids. CDR3 nucleotides: TGTGCCAGCAGCGCGCAGAGCTCCTATAATTCACCCCTCCACTTT. Its protein product is CASSAQSSYNSPLHF.

The rearrangement links TRBV20-1 to TRBJ1-1; possible D gene TRBD1, 5 bases. CDR1 is DFQATT, CDR2 SNEGSKA, per germline (reference sequence). Deletions cut 8 bases from V and 11 bases from J, with 9 bases between. The CDR3 length is 8 residues. The CDR3, as DNA: TGCAGTACTGAGGGGGCTTTCTTT. It encodes CSTEGAFF.

The chain's CDR3 is CASSYSEPTDTQYF. Here the CDR3 DNA reads TGTGCCAGCAGTTACTCGGAGCCAACAGATACGCAGTATTTT. The chain has TRBV6-5 and TRBJ2-3; D not resolved. The V and J ends lost 0 bases and 3 bases respectively, with 7 bases between them. The CDR3 covers 14 residues. CDR1 is MNHEY, CDR2 SVGAGI, per germline.